The 28 T cell receptor beta chains below were found in one sample sequenced in a study of Tregs in tolerant kidney transplant recipients. Generated by immunoSEQ multiplex PCR, the TCRdb table keeps only in-frame clones and is missing some. The sample holds about 94,000 clones; approximately 93% are singletons and the top ten take 0.46%. The specimen comprised CD4+ T cells from blood, sampled before the transplant. These receptors were taken from a human donor who received a combined kidney and bone marrow transplant.

The chain links TRBV4-3 to TRBJ2-1, with D maybe TRBD1 (6 bases). The germline gives CDR1 LGHNA, CDR2 YSLEER. V was cut by 1 base and J by 3 bases, with 10 bases left in between. The length of the CDR3 is 15 residues. CDR3 in amino acids: CASSQGQGYYNEQFF. The CDR3 DNA is TGCGCCAGCAGCCAAGGTCAGGGGTACTACAATGAGCAGTTCTTC.

This clone turned up a few times. The rearrangement joins TRBV10-3 to TRBJ1-3; D remains ambiguous. Between the trimmed V and J ends, which lost 5 bases and 0 bases, there was a span of 11 bases. CDR1 is ENHRY, CDR2 SYGVKD, per germline. The CDR3 has 15 residues. CDR3 bases: TGTGCCATCAGTCCCGGGATCACCTCTGGAAACACCATATATTTT. It yields the protein CAISPGITSGNTIYF.

The chain has TRBV2 and TRBJ2-2; 15 nucleotides agree with TRBD2. The CDR3 totals 17 residues. The ends lost 8 bases at V and 1 base at J; junction bases unmatched: 5. Germline lookup yields CDR1 SNHLY and CDR2 FYNNEI. The CDR3 sequence: CASLGLAGGLNTGELFF. In DNA form, the CDR3 reads TGTGCCAGCTTGGGACTAGCGGGGGGCTTGAACACCGGGGAGCTGTTTTTT.

The chain carries TRBV15 and TRBJ2-7; TRBD1 agrees at 7 bases. The CDR3 has 18 amino acids. Losses at the gene ends were 0 bases for V and 0 bases for J; bases not matched to a gene: 11. The germline V gene encodes CDR1 LNHNV and CDR2 YYDKDF (reference sequence). This chain's CDR3 is CATSREGTDATYSYEQYF. The CDR3 nucleotides are TGTGCCACCAGCAGAGAAGGGACAGACGCTACCTACTCCTACGAGCAGTACTTC.

This sequence joins TRBV19 and TRBJ2-2; 14 bases are a match to TRBD2. Germline values: CDR1 LNHDA, CDR2 SQIVND (reference sequence). V shed 4 bases and J 5 bases; nucleotides not matched to a gene: 6. The CDR3 length is 17 residues. The chain's CDR3 is CASSTTSGGAGTGELFF. The DNA for the CDR3 is TGTGCCAGTAGTACGACTAGCGGGGGGGCCGGGACCGGGGAGCTGTTTTTT.

This clone was recorded only once. The chain is built from TRBV5-1 and TRBJ1-2; D gene uncertain. The V gene's germline CDR1 is SGHRS and CDR2 YFSETQ. Trimming took off 1 base at V and 4 bases at J, with 8 bases between the two ends. CDR3 length: 13 amino acids. In nucleotides, the CDR3 is TGCGCCAGCAGCTTGTTCACCAGCTATGGCTACACCTTC. This codes for CASSLFTSYGYTF.

This clone showed up just once. The CDR3 reads CASSPGLLAEAFF. CDR3 in DNA: TGTGCCAGCTCACCCGGACTTTTGGCCGAAGCTTTCTTT. The chain joins TRBV18 to TRBJ1-1; D is ambiguous. V was pared by 3 bases and J by 8 bases, with 13 bases between. Germline-derived CDR1 and CDR2 are KGHSH and LQKENI. The CDR3 consists of 13 residues.

This chain links TRBV6-5 with TRBJ2-2; possibly TRBD1 for D (6 bases). This CDR3 region has 14 residues. Germline loops: CDR1 MNHEY, CDR2 SVGAGI. V was cut by 4 bases and J by 7 bases, with 13 bases left in between. The CDR3 DNA is TGTGCCAGCAGTTCCAGGGGAACGATCGGGGAGCTGTTTTTT. This gives the protein CASSSRGTIGELFF.

The chain has TRBV9 and TRBJ2-2; D may be TRBD1 (5 bases). Germline CDR1 reads SGDLS; CDR2 reads YYNGEE. V was shortened by 0 bases and J by 3 bases, with 12 bases between the two germline ends. CDR3 size: 16 residues. The CDR3 protein is CASSVGVRADTGELFF. In DNA, the CDR3 is TGTGCCAGCAGCGTAGGTGTCAGGGCCGACACCGGGGAGCTGTTTTTT.

The rearrangement joins TRBV4-1 to TRBJ1-2; 11 bases are a match to TRBD1. After removal of 0 bases from V and 2 bases from J, the junction contained 17 bases not matched to a gene. Germline lookup yields CDR1 MGHRA and CDR2 YSYEKL. CDR3 size: 21 residues. The CDR3 DNA reads TGCGCCAGCAGCCAAGATACGATTGATCGGATGGGGACAGGGGGAAACTATGGCTACACCTTC. Its protein is CASSQDTIDRMGTGGNYGYTF.

The chain joins TRBV6-6 to TRBJ1-2, with TRBD1 matching 8 bases. The CDR3 sequence is 13 residues long. Germline CDR1 reads MNHNY; CDR2 reads SVGAGI (reference sequence). V trimming: 8 bases; J trimming: 6 bases; junction bases outside the gene matches: 8. The CDR3 loop is CASGGQGYHGYTF. For the CDR3, the DNA is TGTGCCAGCGGCGGACAGGGCTATCATGGCTACACCTTC.

The genes are TRBV11-3 and TRBJ2-2; D is undetermined. Germline V gene sequence: CDR1 SGHNT, CDR2 YENEEA. There are 13 residues in the CDR3. V shed 3 bases and J shed 5 bases, with 7 bases lying between them. CDR3 residues: CASSFTQTGELFF. CDR3 DNA: TGTGCCAGCAGCTTCACACAAACCGGGGAGCTGTTTTTT.

The rearrangement links TRBV11-3 to TRBJ2-3; 7 bases line up with TRBD1. Germline trimming cut 6 bases from V and 5 bases from J; bases unmatched to any gene: 5. Germline assignment: CDR1 SGHNT and CDR2 YENEEA. CDR3 length: 13 amino acids. The CDR3 spells CASRGDRKDTQYF. The CDR3 nucleotides read TGTGCCAGCAGGGGGGACAGAAAAGATACGCAGTATTTT.

This clone has a single count. V and J are TRBV29-1 and TRBJ2-3, with D unresolved. The CDR3 loop spans 14 amino acids. V was shortened by 6 bases and J by 4 bases, with 17 bases between the two germline ends. Germline V lookup: CDR1 SQVTM, CDR2 ANQGSEA. CDR3 region: CSVRAGVGSDTQYF. DNA of the CDR3: TGCAGCGTACGAGCTGGAGTCGGTTCAGATACGCAGTATTTT.

The V gene is TRBV5-1, the J gene TRBJ2-5; D possibly corresponds to TRBD2 (6 bases). CDR1 is SGHRS and CDR2 is YFSETQ in the germline V gene. The CDR3 spans 14 residues. Trimming cost V 4 bases and J 0 bases, with 10 bases left between them. The CDR3 loop reads CASSLTSYQETQYF. The CDR3 nucleotides are TGCGCCAGCAGCCTGACTAGTTACCAAGAGACCCAGTACTTC.

Written as DNA, the CDR3 is TGCGCCAGCAGCCACGGACGGGGCTCTGGAAACACCATATATTTT. As protein: CASSHGRGSGNTIYF. J is TRBJ1-3 and V is TRBV4-1; D remains unclear. V gave up 3 bases and J gave up 0 bases, with 9 bases separating them. The CDR3 totals 15 residues. In germline, CDR1 is MGHRA, CDR2 YSYEKL.

J is TRBJ1-2 and V is TRBV7-2; D unclear. CDR1 is SGHTA and CDR2 is FQGNSA in the germline V gene. The V end lost 1 base, the J end lost 2 bases, and 11 bases lay between the germline ends. The CDR3 spans 15 residues. CDR3 DNA: TGTGCCAGCAGCTTAGAGACCGCAGCGAACTATGGCTACACCTTC. As protein: CASSLETAANYGYTF.

The chain has TRBV6-4 and TRBJ1-6, with a weak D call TRBD1 (5 bases). The length of the CDR3 is 15 residues. Trimming stripped 6 bases from V and 9 bases from J, with 18 bases between. CDR1 is MRHNA, CDR2 SNTAGT, per germline. DNA of the CDR3: TGTGCCAGCAGAAAGACAGCGCTGGGGGGTTCACCCCTCCACTTT. Amino acid sequence: CASRKTALGGSPLHF.

The rearrangement joins TRBV6-1 to TRBJ1-2; 10 nucleotides agree with TRBD1. Germline V gene lookup returns CDR1 MNHNS and CDR2 SASEGT. The CDR3 spans 14 residues. With 6 bases clipped from V and 3 bases from J, the junction kept 4 bases outside the gene matches. In DNA, the CDR3 is TGTGCCAGCAGAACTGGGACAGGGGACTATGGCTACACCTTC. Its protein is CASRTGTGDYGYTF.

The chain is built from TRBV30 and TRBJ1-2, with 10 bases lining up with TRBD1. V lost 4 bases, J lost 2 bases, and 4 bases stayed unmatched. This CDR3 is built from 14 residues. Germline CDR1 GTSNPN, CDR2 SVGIG (reference sequence). CDR3 coding DNA: TGTGCCTGGACCCGGGACAGGGGAAACTATGGCTACACCTTC. Translation: CAWTRDRGNYGYTF.

This chain uses TRBV18 with TRBJ2-5, with 13 bases identical to TRBD2. The DNA end is a closer match to TRBJ2-7, so the J assignment may be wrong. This CDR3 region has 17 residues. The germline gives CDR1 KGHSH, CDR2 LQKENI. CDR3 region: CASSPLGLAGSSYEQYF. Written as DNA, the CDR3 is TGTGCCAGCTCACCCCTGGGACTAGCGGGGAGCTCCTACGAGCAGTACTTC.

The chain couples TRBV18 to TRBJ1-1; 9 bases line up with TRBD1. This CDR3 comprises 12 residues. CDR1 is KGHSH, CDR2 LQKENI, per germline. V lost 1 base to trimming and J lost 11 bases; unmatched junction nucleotides: 2. The CDR3 reads CASSPRTGVAFF. CDR3 nucleotides: TGTGCCAGCTCACCACGGACAGGGGTTGCTTTCTTT.

The chain is built from TRBV29-1 and TRBJ1-2, with D hard to call. CDR3 length: 14 amino acids. Germline loops: CDR1 SQVTM, CDR2 ANQGSEA. V lost 4 bases to trimming and J lost 7 bases, with 19 bases between them. CDR3 nucleotides: TGCAGCGTTGGGGAGGCTTTCGGGATACCTGGCTACACCTTC. Its protein product is CSVGEAFGIPGYTF.

This chain joins TRBV7-2 and TRBJ1-5, with no clear D. The V gene lost 5 bases and the J gene lost 7 bases, with 18 bases spanning the gap. The CDR3 contains 15 residues. In germline, CDR1 is SGHTA, CDR2 FQGNSA. CDR3 loop: CASSPLRETRQPQHF. The CDR3 nucleotides are TGTGCCAGCAGCCCTTTGAGGGAGACGAGACAGCCCCAGCATTTT.

V gene TRBV18 combines with J gene TRBJ1-1; 8 bases match TRBD1. The CDR3 contains 16 residues. Looked up from germline, CDR1 is KGHSH and CDR2 is LQKENI. V dropped 0 bases and J dropped 3; count of bases not matched to a gene: 6. The CDR3 DNA follows: TGTGCCAGCTCACCACCGGGAGACAGGGGTTACACTGAAGCTTTCTTT. Translating gives CASSPPGDRGYTEAFF. Looking up the rest from reference TRBV18 and TRBJ1-1 gives the full variable domain: NAGVMQNPRHLVRRRGQEARLRCSPMKGHSHVYWYRQLPEEGLKFMVYLQKENIIDESGMPKERFSAEFPKEGPSILRIQQVVRGDSAAYFCASSPPGDRGYTEAFFGQGTRLTVV.

The rearrangement joins TRBV11-3 to TRBJ2-7; 10 nucleotides match TRBD1. The CDR3 has 15 residues. Germline CDR1 SGHNT, CDR2 YENEEA. V lost 0 bases to trimming and J lost 6 bases; unmatched junction nucleotides: 5. The chain's CDR3 is CASSLEGTGESEQYF. The CDR3 nucleotides are TGTGCCAGCAGCTTAGAGGGGACAGGGGAGAGCGAGCAGTACTTC.

This clone has more than one count but fewer than ten. The chain carries TRBV2 and TRBJ1-3, with D perhaps TRBD1 (5 bases). There are 15 residues in the CDR3. Trimming stripped 2 bases from V and 0 bases from J, with 8 bases between. CDR1 is SNHLY, CDR2 FYNNEI, per germline. CDR3 region: CASSELGLSGNTIYF. The CDR3 coding sequence is TGTGCCAGCAGTGAACTGGGACTCTCTGGAAACACCATATATTTT.

This rearrangement joins TRBV25-1 to TRBJ2-7; 8 bases line up with TRBD2. The CDR3 loop spans 16 amino acids. V was pared by 5 bases and J by 5 bases, with 14 bases of the junction left unmatched. Germline assignment: CDR1 MGHDK and CDR2 SYGVNS. CDR3 region: CASSRHGGGSPHEQYF. DNA of the CDR3: TGTGCCAGCAGTCGCCACGGGGGGGGGAGTCCTCACGAGCAGTACTTC.